This entry lists 24 T cell receptor beta chains sequenced from one sample in a study of blood T cell repertoires in COVID-19. Here immunoSEQ multiplex PCR was the method, and the copy in TCRdb shows in-frame clones only, minus some. This table has around 340,000 clones, around nine tenths appearing once. Sequenced input: peripheral blood. Receptors were obtained from a woman between 55 and 75 years old with COVID-19, enrolled during active disease.

V usage is TRBV2 and J usage is TRBJ2-3; 10 positions agree with TRBD2. Germline CDR1 and CDR2: SNHLY and FYNNEI. This CDR3 contains 17 residues. With V trimmed by 8 bases and J by 1 base, 12 bases remained unmatched. CDR3 region: CASVHERGGLGTDTQYF. The CDR3 bases are TGTGCCAGCGTTCATGAGCGGGGGGGATTGGGCACAGATACGCAGTATTTT.

V and J are TRBV2 and TRBJ1-2, with no clear D. Deletions cut 8 bases from V and 1 base from J, with 32 bases between. Looked up from germline, CDR1 is SNHLY and CDR2 is FYNNEI. CDR3 length: 20 amino acids. The CDR3: CASPIVTSRRVGSYNYGYTF. The CDR3 DNA is TGTGCCAGCCCTATAGTCACATCGCGCCGAGTTGGGAGTTATAACTATGGCTACACCTTC.

The J gene is TRBJ2-7, the V gene TRBV7-9, with 9 positions matching TRBD2. V was clipped by 5 bases and J by 4 bases; unmatched bases: 6. From germline, CDR1 is SEHNR and CDR2 FQNEAQ (reference sequence). The length of the CDR3 is 14 residues. The DNA for the CDR3 is TGTGCCAGCAGCATTAGCGGGGGCCCTTACGAGCAGTACTTC. Translating it yields CASSISGGPYEQYF. Full variable domain (rest looked up from reference TRBV7-9 and TRBJ2-7): DTGVSQNPRHKITKRGQNVTFRCDPISEHNRLYWYRQTLGQGPEFLTYFQNEAQLEKSRLLSDRFSAERPKGSFSTLEIQRTEQGDSAMYLCASSISGGPYEQYFGPGTRLTVT.

The sample holds one count of this clone. The chain is built from TRBV10-1 and TRBJ1-5; a possible D gene is TRBD1 (6 bases). The CDR3 has 13 amino acids. Germline lookup yields CDR1 WNHNN and CDR2 SYGVQD (reference sequence). V lost 6 bases to trimming and J lost 4 bases, with 10 bases between them. CDR3 coding DNA: TGCGCCAGCAGCCCACAGGGAAATCAGCCCCAGCATTTT. Encoded protein: CASSPQGNQPQHF.

This chain uses TRBV5-4 with TRBJ1-2; D possibly corresponds to TRBD1 (5 bases). This CDR3 has 13 amino acids. CDR1 is SGHNT and CDR2 is YYREEE in the germline V gene (reference sequence). V was trimmed by 5 bases and J by 0 bases, leaving 8 bases between them. CDR3 in amino acids: CASSLRANYGYTF. The DNA for the CDR3 is TGTGCCAGCAGTCTCAGGGCTAACTATGGCTACACCTTC.

The rearrangement links TRBV5-6 to TRBJ2-3, with TRBD1 matching over 11 bases. The CDR3 runs 15 residues. CDR1 is SGHDT and CDR2 is YYEEEE in the germline V gene. With V trimmed by 5 bases and J by 6 bases, 8 bases remained unmatched. The CDR3 loop reads CASRLLDRGHDTQYF. The CDR3 nucleotides read TGTGCCAGCAGACTATTGGACAGGGGGCATGATACGCAGTATTTT.

V usage is TRBV2 and J usage is TRBJ2-7, with D maybe TRBD2 (5 bases). Trimming took 5 bases from V and 6 from J, leaving 14 bases between them. The CDR3 loop spans 13 amino acids. In germline, CDR1 is SNHLY, CDR2 FYNNEI. The CDR3 sequence: CASSQRAELEQYF. CDR3 nucleotide sequence: TGTGCCAGCAGTCAGAGGGCAGAGCTCGAGCAGTACTTC.

V and J are TRBV3-1 (or the pseudogene TRBV3-2) and TRBJ2-2; the match to TRBD2 covers 12 bases. The V and J ends lost 0 bases and 3 bases, in that order; junction bases with no gene match: 5. CDR3 size: 18 residues. Germline loops: CDR1 LGHDT, CDR2 YNNKEL (reference sequence). CDR3 loop: CASSQELAGGPDTGELFF. The DNA of the CDR3 is TGTGCCAGCAGCCAAGAGCTAGCGGGGGGGCCGGACACCGGGGAGCTGTTTTTT.

This clone showed up just a few times. CDR3 region: CASSRAGNTIYF. The CDR3 DNA sequence: TGTGCCAGCAGCCGGGCAGGCAACACCATATATTTT. The chain employs TRBV3-1 (or the pseudogene TRBV3-2) and TRBJ1-3, with D unresolved. CDR3 length: 12 amino acids. Germline CDR1 is LGHDT and CDR2 is YNNKEL (reference sequence). The V gene lost 4 bases and the J gene lost 7 bases, with 8 bases spanning the gap.

This chain joins TRBV6-5 and TRBJ2-1; D ambiguous. The germline V and J ends were trimmed by 2 bases and 0 bases, with 8 bases remaining between them. Per the germline V gene, CDR1 is MNHEY and CDR2 is SVGAGI. The CDR3 consists of 15 residues. The CDR3 is CASSYGRSSYNEQFF. CDR3 nucleotide sequence: TGTGCCAGCAGTTACGGCAGAAGCTCCTACAATGAGCAGTTCTTC.

The chain is built from TRBV6-2 or TRBV6-3 and TRBJ2-3; TRBD1 matches 9 bases. Germline V gene data show CDR1 as MNHEY and CDR2 as SVGEGT. The CDR3 loop spans 14 amino acids. Unmatched junction bases numbered 8, after V lost 6 bases and J lost 7 bases. CDR3 residues: CASSLWTGENTQYF. DNA for the CDR3: TGTGCCAGCAGCCTCTGGACAGGGGAAAATACGCAGTATTTT.

V usage is TRBV3-1 (or the pseudogene TRBV3-2) and J usage is TRBJ1-2; 12 bases line up with TRBD1. After removal of 3 bases from V and 8 bases from J, the junction contained 7 bases not matched to a gene. This CDR3 is built from 15 residues. In germline, CDR1 is LGHDT, CDR2 YNNKEL (reference sequence). The CDR3 region is CASSQWDRGQAGYTF. Here the CDR3 DNA reads TGTGCCAGCAGCCAGTGGGACAGGGGGCAAGCAGGCTACACCTTC.

The genes are TRBV5-4 and TRBJ2-5; 7 bases align to TRBD1. V dropped 2 bases and J dropped 1; count of bases not matched to a gene: 5. Looked up from germline, CDR1 is SGHNT and CDR2 is YYREEE (reference sequence). The CDR3 contains 15 residues. The DNA of the CDR3 is TGTGCCAGCAGCTTAGGGGACAGCCTCCAAGAGACCCAGTACTTC. Translation gives CASSLGDSLQETQYF.

The chain combines TRBV6-5 with TRBJ2-3; no definite D call. V lost 8 bases, J lost 0 bases, and 3 bases lay in between. The CDR3 runs 11 residues. Germline V gene data show CDR1 as MNHEY and CDR2 as SVGAGI. CDR3 amino acids: CASQSTDTQYF. The CDR3 DNA sequence: TGTGCCAGCCAAAGCACAGATACGCAGTATTTT.

This rearrangement joins TRBV10-1 to TRBJ2-1, with 7 bases aligning to TRBD2. Germline values: CDR1 WNHNN, CDR2 SYGVQD (reference sequence). CDR3 length equals 13 residues. Unmatched junction bases numbered 8, after V lost 6 bases and J lost 9 bases. DNA of the CDR3: TGCGCCAGCAGCGCGGGACTAACTGGTGAGCAGTTCTTC. It codes for CASSAGLTGEQFF.

CDR3 sequence: CASSYPSGPPLVDTQYF. CDR3 coding DNA: TGTGCCAGCAGCTATCCTAGCGGACCCCCACTCGTAGATACGCAGTATTTT. The genes are TRBV5-4 and TRBJ2-3, with 7 bases fitting TRBD2. After removal of 3 bases from V and 5 bases from J, the junction contained 15 bases not matched to a gene. CDR1 and CDR2 (germline): SGHNT, YYREEE (reference sequence). The CDR3 consists of 17 residues.

The CDR3 sequence is CASSTRTVYSYNEQFF. The CDR3 bases are TGTGCCAGTAGTACAAGGACAGTCTACTCCTACAATGAGCAGTTCTTC. The gene calls are TRBV19 and TRBJ2-1; D might be TRBD1 (6 bases). V lost 4 bases, J lost 0 bases, and 13 bases lay in between. CDR3 length equals 16 residues. Germline values: CDR1 LNHDA, CDR2 SQIVND (reference sequence).

This clone was observed a handful of times. This rearrangement joins TRBV3-1 (or the pseudogene TRBV3-2) to TRBJ1-2; weak D call: TRBD1 (6 bases). The CDR3 spans 15 residues. Per the germline V gene, CDR1 is LGHDT and CDR2 is YNNKEL (reference sequence). V was shortened by 0 bases and J by 8 bases, with 16 bases between the two germline ends. The CDR3, as DNA: TGTGCCAGCAGCCAAGATTTGGGACATAAGCTAGGCTACACCTTC. Translating gives CASSQDLGHKLGYTF.

The V gene is TRBV5-8, the J gene TRBJ1-1; 7 bases are a match to TRBD1. The length of the CDR3 is 14 residues. The germline gives CDR1 SGHTS, CDR2 YDEGEE. Trimming removed 1 base from V and 7 bases from J; junction bases left unmatched: 7. The CDR3 reads CASSLPNTGVEAFF. The CDR3 DNA sequence: TGTGCCAGCAGCTTGCCCAATACAGGGGTTGAAGCTTTCTTT.

The gene calls are TRBV7-2 and TRBJ2-7; D remains unclear. Looked up from germline, CDR1 is SGHTA and CDR2 is FQGNSA. CDR3 length equals 15 residues. V lost 5 bases and J lost 2, with 16 bases in between. The DNA for the CDR3 is TGTGCCAGCAGCCCATCCCGGAGTAGTGCCTACGAGCAGTACTTC. This encodes CASSPSRSSAYEQYF.

The chain has TRBV19 and TRBJ1-2; D remains unclear. Trimming cost V 1 base and J 4 bases, with 13 bases left between them. CDR1 and CDR2 (germline): LNHDA, SQIVND (reference sequence). The CDR3 extends over 15 amino acids. CDR3 in amino acids: CASSIGTAEGYGYTF. The CDR3 DNA reads TGTGCCAGTAGTATAGGAACAGCCGAGGGCTATGGCTACACCTTC. Together with reference TRBV19 and TRBJ1-2, the CDR3 gives the full variable domain: DGGITQSPKYLFRKEGQNVTLSCEQNLNHDAMYWYRQDPGQGLRLIYYSQIVNDFQKGDIAEGYSVSREKKESFPLTVTSAQKNPTAFYLCASSIGTAEGYGYTFGSGTRLTVV.

The rearrangement uses TRBV19 and TRBJ2-7, with TRBD1 matching 11 bases. The CDR3 totals 15 residues. From germline, CDR1 is LNHDA and CDR2 SQIVND (reference sequence). V lost 9 bases and J lost 3; bases outside the gene matches: 10. CDR3 amino acids: CASGETGTGGYEQYF. CDR3 nucleotides: TGTGCCAGCGGAGAAACCGGGACAGGGGGCTACGAGCAGTACTTC. The complete variable domain, with remaining parts taken from reference TRBV19 and TRBJ2-7, reads DGGITQSPKYLFRKEGQNVTLSCEQNLNHDAMYWYRQDPGQGLRLIYYSQIVNDFQKGDIAEGYSVSREKKESFPLTVTSAQKNPTAFYLCASGETGTGGYEQYFGPGTRLTVT.

This clone was seen a single time. The J gene is TRBJ2-7, the V gene TRBV6-5; 11 bases map to TRBD2. This CDR3 region has 14 residues. CDR1 MNHEY and CDR2 SVGAGI come from the germline V gene. With 10 bases clipped from V and 3 bases from J, the junction kept 8 bases outside the gene matches. The CDR3 protein is CATSSGTSGYEQYF. CDR3 bases: TGTGCCACATCAAGCGGGACTAGCGGCTACGAGCAGTACTTC.

V usage is TRBV19 and J usage is TRBJ2-3, with D maybe TRBD1 (6 bases). The germline gives CDR1 LNHDA, CDR2 SQIVND (reference sequence). Between the trimmed V and J ends, which lost 5 bases and 5 bases, there was a span of 17 bases. There are 15 residues in the CDR3. The CDR3 bases are TGTGCCAGTAGTTTTGGACAGTCACTACAAGATACGCAGTATTTT. It specifies CASSFGQSLQDTQYF.